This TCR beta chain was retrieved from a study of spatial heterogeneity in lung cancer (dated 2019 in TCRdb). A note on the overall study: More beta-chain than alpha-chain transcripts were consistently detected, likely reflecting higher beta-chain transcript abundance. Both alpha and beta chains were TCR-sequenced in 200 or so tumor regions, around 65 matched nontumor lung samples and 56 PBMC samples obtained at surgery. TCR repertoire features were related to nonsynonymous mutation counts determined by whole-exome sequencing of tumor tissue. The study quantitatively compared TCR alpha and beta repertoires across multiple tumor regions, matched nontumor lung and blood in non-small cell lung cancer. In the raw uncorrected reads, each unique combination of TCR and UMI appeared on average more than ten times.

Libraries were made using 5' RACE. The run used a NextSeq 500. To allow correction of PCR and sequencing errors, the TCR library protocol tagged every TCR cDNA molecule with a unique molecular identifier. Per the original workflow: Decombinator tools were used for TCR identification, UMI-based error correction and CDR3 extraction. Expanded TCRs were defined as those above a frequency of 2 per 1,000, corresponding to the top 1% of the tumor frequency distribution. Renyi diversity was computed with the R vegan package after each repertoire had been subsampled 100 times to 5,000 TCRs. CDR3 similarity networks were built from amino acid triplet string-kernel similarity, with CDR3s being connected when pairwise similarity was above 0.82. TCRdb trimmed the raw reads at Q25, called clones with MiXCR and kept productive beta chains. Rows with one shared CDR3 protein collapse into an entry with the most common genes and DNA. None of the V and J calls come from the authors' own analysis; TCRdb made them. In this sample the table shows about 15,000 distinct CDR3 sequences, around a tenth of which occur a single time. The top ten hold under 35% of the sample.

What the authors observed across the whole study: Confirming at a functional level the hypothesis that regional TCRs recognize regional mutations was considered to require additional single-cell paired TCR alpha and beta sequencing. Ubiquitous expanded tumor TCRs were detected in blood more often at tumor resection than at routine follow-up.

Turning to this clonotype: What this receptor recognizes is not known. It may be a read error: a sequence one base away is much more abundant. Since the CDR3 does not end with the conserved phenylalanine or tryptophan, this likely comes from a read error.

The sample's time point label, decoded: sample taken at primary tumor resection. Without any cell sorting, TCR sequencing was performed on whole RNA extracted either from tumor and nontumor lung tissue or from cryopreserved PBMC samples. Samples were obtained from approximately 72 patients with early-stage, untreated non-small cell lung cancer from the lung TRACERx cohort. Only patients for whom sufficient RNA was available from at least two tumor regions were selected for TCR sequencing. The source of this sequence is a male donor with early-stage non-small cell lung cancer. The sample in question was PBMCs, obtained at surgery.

The sequenced DNA is TGTGCCAGCAGCTACGGGACAGGGCAGGGCTACACCTAC. Its product reads: CASSYGTGQGYTY. The V and J segments used are TRBV7-9 and TRBJ1-2; 9 central nucleotides agree with TRBD1. Inclusive of both ends, the CDR3 amounts to 13 amino acids. Of the read, only the CDR3 DNA is kept; its 39 bases are in frame from base 1. V has 4 bases trimmed and J has 8 bases trimmed; junction bases matching no gene number 5. For CDR1 and CDR2, the germline V gene (reference sequence) lists SEHNR and FQNEAQ.